This T cell receptor (beta chain) was documented in a study of identical twins. Overall study findings and caveats: The abundant beta clonotypes from cord blood had fewer insertions, and memory repertoires had none of this.

In its sample, this clonotype was seen a few times. The antigen remains undetermined. TCRdb reprocessed the 5' RACE reads via MiXCR and lists one record per CDR3 protein. Here the sample spans approximately 630,000 distinct CDR3 sequences, roughly 7.1% being singletons. The V and J ends lost 4 bases and 2 bases, in that order; junction bases with no gene match: 3. CDR3 length equals 16 residues. In germline, CDR1 is SEHNR, CDR2 FQNEAQ (reference sequence). In addition, the sample was reused for a study of yellow fever vaccine responses in identical twins.

This chain uses TRBV7-9 with TRBJ2-3; TRBD2 matches at 13 bases. The sample comprised PBMCs. The TCR was taken from a woman aged 18-29 years in good health. CDR3 in amino acids: CASSSTSGRVTDTQYF. In DNA form, the CDR3 reads TGTGCCAGCAGCTCAACTAGCGGGAGGGTCACAGATACGCAGTATTTT.